This TCR beta chain was obtained from a study of beta chain features in type 1 diabetes. For the study at large: Similarity in age, gender and cell yields was seen between patients and healthy donors.

Expressed TCRB transcripts got sequenced, as all isolated RNA was reverse transcribed. This table comes from immunoSEQ multiplex PCR, and its TCRdb copy is limited to in-frame clones, with some not included. The sample lists about 150,000 clones; around 8% were seen once. As for this clone: What it recognizes is unknown.

Study-wide results and caveats: In type 1 diabetes patients, VDJ junctions had fewer insertions; deletions at these junctions were more frequent.

CDR1 is SGHTA and CDR2 is FQGNSA in the germline V gene. The length of the CDR3 is 13 residues. V lost 1 base and J lost 9, with 10 bases in between. Sequencing input: central memory CD4+ T cells from blood. This receptor was identified in a man aged 18 to 35 in good health. V usage is TRBV7-2 and J usage is TRBJ2-1; the D is unclear. CDR3 region: CASSLETFGEQFF. In nucleotides, the CDR3 is TGTGCCAGCAGCTTAGAGACTTTTGGTGAGCAGTTCTTC.